This paragraph covers one TCR beta chain sequence. Its antigen is not known. The protocol was immunoSEQ multiplex PCR, while the TCRdb copy is restricted to in-frame clones and leaves out a portion. The table records about 88,000 clones, around nine tenths of them present only once. The sample comes from a study of Tregs in tolerant kidney transplant recipients. Study-wide results and caveats: No direct test of biological reproducibility was done here. The small number of patients limits these findings pending further validation. The most relevant donor-specific Treg TCRbeta repertoire apparently came from expansion with activated donor B cells.

CD4+CD25+CD127- Tregs, CD4+CD25- non-Tregs, CD4 and CD8 cells were sorted. The V segment lost 5 bases and the J segment 1 base; nucleotides outside the gene matches: 10. CDR1 PRHDT and CDR2 FYEKMQ come from the germline V gene (reference sequence). The length of the CDR3 is 16 residues. The sequence came from a human donor in good health. V and J are TRBV13 and TRBJ2-5, with 7 bases fitting TRBD2. Sequencing was carried out using CD8+ T cells from blood. The CDR3 spells CASSPAGVGIQETQYF. In nucleotides, the CDR3 is TGTGCCAGCAGCCCCGCGGGGGTTGGGATCCAAGAGACCCAGTACTTC.